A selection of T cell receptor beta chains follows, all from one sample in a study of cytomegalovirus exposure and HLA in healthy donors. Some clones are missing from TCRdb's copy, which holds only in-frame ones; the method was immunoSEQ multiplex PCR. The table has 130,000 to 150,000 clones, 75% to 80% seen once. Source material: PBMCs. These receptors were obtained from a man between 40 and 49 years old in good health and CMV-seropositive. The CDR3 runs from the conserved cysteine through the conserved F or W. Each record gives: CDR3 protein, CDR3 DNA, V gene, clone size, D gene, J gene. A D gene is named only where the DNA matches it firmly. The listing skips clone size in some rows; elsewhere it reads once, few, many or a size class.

cdr3_aa: CASSQRQGPGGDEQFF
cdr3_nt: TGCGCCAGCAGCCAGAGACAGGGACCCGGAGGCGATGAGCAGTTCTTC
v_call: TRBV4-1
clone_size: .
d_call: TRBD1
j_call: TRBJ2-1

cdr3_aa: CASSRDLLSGNTIYF
cdr3_nt: TGCGCCAGCAGCAGGGACTTGCTCTCTGGAAACACCATATATTTT
v_call: TRBV5-1
clone_size: once
d_call: .
j_call: TRBJ1-3

cdr3_aa: CASSGDRGRLSLAQYF
cdr3_nt: TGTGCCAGCAGTGGAGACAGGGGGCGCCTTTCGCTCGCGCAGTATTTT
v_call: TRBV6-1
clone_size: .
d_call: TRBD1
j_call: TRBJ2-3

cdr3_aa: CASSPPYATNEKLFF
cdr3_nt: TGTGCCAGCAGCCCTCCCTATGCAACTAATGAAAAACTGTTTTTT
v_call: TRBV9
clone_size: .
d_call: .
j_call: TRBJ1-4

cdr3_aa: CASSIAGGPSYEQYF
cdr3_nt: TGTGCCAGTAGTATCGCGGGAGGGCCGTCCTACGAGCAGTACTTC
v_call: TRBV19
clone_size: few
d_call: TRBD2
j_call: TRBJ2-7

cdr3_aa: CASRPQTTGMGGYTF
cdr3_nt: TGTGCCAGCAGACCCCAAACGACAGGGATGGGTGGCTACACCTTC
v_call: TRBV28
clone_size: .
d_call: TRBD1
j_call: TRBJ1-2

cdr3_aa: CASSLDRGTLYF
cdr3_nt: TGTGCCAGCAGCTTGGATCGGGGGACGCTGTACTTC
v_call: TRBV5-4
clone_size: once
d_call: .
j_call: TRBJ2-7

cdr3_aa: CSSSPPTGMDEQYF
cdr3_nt: TGTTCCAGCAGCCCTCCGACAGGGATGGACGAGCAGTACTTC
v_call: TRBV7-9
clone_size: .
d_call: TRBD1
j_call: TRBJ2-7

cdr3_aa: CASSLSAPGQGGEQYF
cdr3_nt: TGTGCCAGCAGCTTATCCGCCCCGGGTCAGGGTGGCGAGCAGTACTTC
v_call: TRBV7-3
clone_size: .
d_call: .
j_call: TRBJ2-7

cdr3_aa: CASSEGVAGHEQYF
cdr3_nt: TGCGCCAGCAGTGAGGGGGTGGCGGGCCACGAGCAGTACTTC
v_call: TRBV10-2
clone_size: .
d_call: .
j_call: TRBJ2-7

cdr3_aa: CASSPLGTGLLIKFF
cdr3_nt: TGTGCCAGCTCACCTTTGGGGACAGGGCTTCTGATTAAGTTTTTT
v_call: TRBV18
clone_size: .
d_call: TRBD1
j_call: TRBJ1-4

cdr3_aa: CASSLGPGLAEYEQYF
cdr3_nt: TGTGCCAGCAGCTTAGGCCCGGGACTAGCGGAATACGAGCAGTACTTC
v_call: TRBV7-7
clone_size: .
d_call: TRBD2
j_call: TRBJ2-7

cdr3_aa: CASSMDTLQETQYF
cdr3_nt: TGTGCCAGTAGTATGGACACACTCCAAGAGACCCAGTACTTC
v_call: TRBV19
clone_size: .
d_call: .
j_call: TRBJ2-5

cdr3_aa: CASSQDGASGRAWEQFF
cdr3_nt: TGCGCCAGCAGCCAAGATGGGGCTAGCGGGAGAGCTTGGGAGCAGTTCTTC
v_call: TRBV4-3
clone_size: .
d_call: TRBD2
j_call: TRBJ2-1

cdr3_aa: CASSMGTGGQETQYF
cdr3_nt: TGTGCCAGTAGTATGGGCACAGGGGGCCAAGAGACCCAGTACTTC
v_call: TRBV19
clone_size: few
d_call: TRBD1
j_call: TRBJ2-5

cdr3_aa: CASLKGTGEYNEQFF
cdr3_nt: TGTGCCAGCCTCAAGGGGACAGGGGAATACAATGAGCAGTTCTTC
v_call: TRBV19
clone_size: .
d_call: TRBD1
j_call: TRBJ2-1

cdr3_aa: CAWSVLLAGGPISETQYF
cdr3_nt: TGTGCCTGGAGTGTACTACTAGCGGGAGGGCCTATCTCGGAGACCCAGTACTTC
v_call: TRBV30
clone_size: .
d_call: TRBD2
j_call: TRBJ2-5

cdr3_aa: CASSDAGGGYSYNEQFF
cdr3_nt: TGTGCCAGCAGTGATGCAGGGGGAGGCTATTCGTACAATGAGCAGTTCTTC
v_call: TRBV27
clone_size: .
d_call: .
j_call: TRBJ2-1

cdr3_aa: CASSLGQGEKAFF
cdr3_nt: TGCGCCAGCAGCTTGGGACAGGGAGAAAAGGCTTTCTTT
v_call: TRBV5-1
clone_size: .
d_call: TRBD1
j_call: TRBJ1-1

cdr3_aa: CASIPDRNTYEQYF
cdr3_nt: TGTGCCAGCATACCCGACAGGAACACCTACGAGCAGTACTTC
v_call: TRBV6-6
clone_size: .
d_call: .
j_call: TRBJ2-7

cdr3_aa: CASSGLAGFGEQYF
cdr3_nt: TGTGCCAGCAGTGGACTAGCGGGATTTGGAGAGCAGTACTTC
v_call: TRBV2
clone_size: .
d_call: TRBD2
j_call: TRBJ2-7

cdr3_aa: CASSLPTGDGYTF
cdr3_nt: TGTGCCAGCAGCTTACCGACAGGGGATGGCTACACCTTC
v_call: TRBV7-3
clone_size: .
d_call: TRBD1
j_call: TRBJ1-2

cdr3_aa: CASSHTGTGISGNTIYF
cdr3_nt: TGTGCCAGCAGCCACACCGGGACAGGTATCTCTGGAAACACCATATATTTT
v_call: TRBV4-2
clone_size: few
d_call: TRBD1
j_call: TRBJ1-3

cdr3_aa: CASSLVFSGAYNEQFF
cdr3_nt: TGCGCCAGCAGCTTGGTTTTTAGCGGGGCCTACAATGAGCAGTTCTTC
v_call: TRBV5-1
clone_size: .
d_call: TRBD2
j_call: TRBJ2-1

cdr3_aa: CASSLSGSGEQYF
cdr3_nt: TGTGCCAGCAGCTTGTCAGGGTCGGGCGAGCAGTACTTC
v_call: TRBV5-4
clone_size: once
d_call: .
j_call: TRBJ2-7

cdr3_aa: CASSISGRESDTQYF
cdr3_nt: TGTGCCAGCAGCATTAGCGGGAGGGAATCAGATACGCAGTATTTT
v_call: TRBV7-3
clone_size: .
d_call: TRBD2
j_call: TRBJ2-3

cdr3_aa: CASSLVGADEAFF
cdr3_nt: TGTGCCAGCAGCTTAGTAGGGGCAGATGAAGCTTTCTTT
v_call: TRBV7-2
clone_size: .
d_call: .
j_call: TRBJ1-1

cdr3_aa: CASSAQVLNTEAFF
cdr3_nt: TGTGCCAGCAGCGCACAGGTCCTGAACACTGAAGCTTTCTTT
v_call: TRBV9
clone_size: .
d_call: .
j_call: TRBJ1-1

cdr3_aa: CASNSGMSTDTQYF
cdr3_nt: TGTGCCAGCAACTCAGGGATGAGCACAGATACGCAGTATTTT
v_call: TRBV6-6
clone_size: .
d_call: .
j_call: TRBJ2-3

cdr3_aa: CASNTQETQYF
cdr3_nt: TGTGCCAGCAATACTCAAGAGACCCAGTACTTC
v_call: TRBV2
clone_size: few
d_call: .
j_call: TRBJ2-5

cdr3_aa: CASKTGTGPEKLFF
cdr3_nt: TGTGCCAGCAAAACCGGGACAGGGCCCGAAAAACTGTTTTTT
v_call: TRBV6-1
clone_size: once
d_call: TRBD1
j_call: TRBJ1-4

cdr3_aa: CASSLGGTSVETQYF
cdr3_nt: TGTGCCAGCAGCTTAGGGGGGACTAGCGTAGAGACCCAGTACTTC
v_call: TRBV7-7
clone_size: .
d_call: TRBD2
j_call: TRBJ2-5

cdr3_aa: CSVDIGLYGYTF
cdr3_nt: TGCAGCGTTGATATCGGACTCTATGGCTACACCTTC
v_call: TRBV29-1
clone_size: .
d_call: .
j_call: TRBJ1-2

cdr3_aa: CAISEGTGINQPQHF
cdr3_nt: TGTGCCATCAGTGAGGGAACAGGAATCAATCAGCCCCAGCATTTT
v_call: TRBV10-3
clone_size: .
d_call: .
j_call: TRBJ1-5

cdr3_aa: CASSFPDRGPLAAFF
cdr3_nt: TGTGCCAGCAGTTTCCCGGACAGGGGGCCCTTAGCAGCTTTCTTT
v_call: TRBV28
clone_size: .
d_call: TRBD1
j_call: TRBJ1-1

cdr3_aa: CASSARGRGLETQYF
cdr3_nt: TGTGCCAGCAGCGCCAGGGGCAGGGGGCTAGAGACCCAGTACTTC
v_call: TRBV28
clone_size: .
d_call: TRBD1
j_call: TRBJ2-5

cdr3_aa: CASSLERREQFF
cdr3_nt: TGCGCCAGCAGCTTGGAACGGCGGGAGCAGTTCTTC
v_call: TRBV5-1
clone_size: .
d_call: .
j_call: TRBJ2-1